The 21 T cell receptor beta chains listed next were all sequenced from one sample in a study of monozygotic twins with inflammatory bowel disease. TCRdb reworked the 5' RACE reads into one entry per CDR3 protein, no DNA. This sample carries hundreds of thousands of distinct CDR3 sequences, with about 5% going to the ten biggest clones. Sequenced input: blood. The receptor set was obtained from a human donor with ulcerative colitis or Crohn's disease, or a healthy co-twin of an affected twin (not recorded which).

The chain carries TRBV5-1 and TRBJ1-4; TCRdb's assignment of TRBD1 cannot be checked, as there is no DNA. Germline CDR1 SGHRS, CDR2 YFSETQ. This CDR3 has 15 residues. The CDR3 sequence is CASSQIPTGGEKLFF. The full variable domain, with the rest looked up from reference TRBV5-1 and TRBJ1-4, is KAGVTQTPRYLIKTRGQQVTLSCSPISGHRSVSWYQQTPGQGLQFLFEYFSETQRNKGNFPGRFSGRQFSNSRSEMNVSTLELGDSALYLCASSQIPTGGEKLFFGSGTQLSVL.

This sequence joins TRBV30 and TRBJ2-7. This CDR3 region has 11 residues. Germline CDR1 is GTSNPN and CDR2 is SVGIG (reference sequence). CDR3: CAWSGAYEQYF.

The rearrangement joins TRBV20-1 to TRBJ2-1; TCRdb proposes TRBD2, but this gene call is untestable without DNA. CDR1 is DFQATT, CDR2 SNEGSKA, per germline (reference sequence). The CDR3 contains 14 residues. CDR3 loop: CSASPGGMYNEQFF.

The chain links TRBV11-3 to TRBJ2-3; TCRdb proposes TRBD1, but this gene call is untestable without DNA. Germline V gene sequence: CDR1 SGHNT, CDR2 YENEEA. The CDR3 is 15 amino acids. The CDR3 loop reads CASSLDGQGGDTQYF.

The chain's CDR3 is CASSLGTGPSPLHF. The rearrangement links TRBV27 to TRBJ1-6; absent DNA, TCRdb's TRBD1 call cannot be checked. This CDR3 comprises 14 residues. Germline V gene sequence: CDR1 MNHEY, CDR2 SMNVEV (reference sequence).

The chain employs TRBV7-2 and TRBJ2-4. The CDR3 contains 14 residues. Germline CDR1 is SGHTA and CDR2 is FQGNSA. The CDR3 loop reads CASSLPRTKNIQYF.

This sequence joins TRBV7-2 and TRBJ1-6. The CDR3 consists of 15 residues. From germline, CDR1 is SGHTA and CDR2 FQGNSA. The CDR3 region is CASSLAGKPNSPLHF.

The rearrangement joins TRBV19 to TRBJ1-5; with no DNA, the TCRdb D assignment of TRBD1 cannot be verified. CDR1 LNHDA and CDR2 SQIVND come from the germline V gene (reference sequence). This CDR3 has 20 amino acids. Here the CDR3 reads CASSTSLSYRGKSGNQPQHF. The variable domain in full, with the rest retrieved from reference TRBV19 and TRBJ1-5, is DGGITQSPKYLFRKEGQNVTLSCEQNLNHDAMYWYRQDPGQGLRLIYYSQIVNDFQKGDIAEGYSVSREKKESFPLTVTSAQKNPTAFYLCASSTSLSYRGKSGNQPQHFGDGTRLSIL.

This chain connects TRBV7-8 to TRBJ2-4; TCRdb selects TRBD1, and the lack of DNA leaves this call unchecked. CDR3 length: 17 amino acids. CDR1 is SGHVS, CDR2 FQNEAQ, per germline. CDR3 residues: CASSLRFSRTMGDIQYF.

The rearrangement uses TRBV18 and TRBJ2-3. Germline loops: CDR1 KGHSH, CDR2 LQKENI. This CDR3 contains 14 residues. The CDR3 spells CASSPPVRTDTQYF.

The genes are TRBV24-1 and TRBJ2-7; TCRdb indicates TRBD1, and absent DNA this call remains unverified. Germline CDR1 is KGHDR and CDR2 is SFDVKD. The CDR3 is 13 residues long. The CDR3: CATAGQGASKQYF.

The chain couples TRBV6-5 to TRBJ2-1; with no DNA, the TCRdb D assignment of TRBD1 cannot be verified. The CDR3 runs to 19 residues. Germline lookup yields CDR1 MNHEY and CDR2 SVGAGI. The CDR3 loop is CASSYSDGGVESSYNEQFF.

V gene TRBV4-2 combines with J gene TRBJ2-7; there is no DNA to check the TCRdb D call of TRBD1. This CDR3 has 15 residues. The germline gives CDR1 LGHNA, CDR2 YNFKEQ. The CDR3 sequence: CASSSSPERAYEQYF.

This rearrangement joins TRBV18 to TRBJ2-2. This CDR3 is 15 amino acids long. The germline V gene encodes CDR1 KGHSH and CDR2 LQKENI. The CDR3 reads CASSTGTANTGELFF.

This chain connects TRBV7-2 to TRBJ2-7; the D gene TCRdb calls, TRBD2, cannot be checked with no DNA. The CDR3 is 17 amino acids. The germline gives CDR1 SGHTA, CDR2 FQGNSA. This chain's CDR3 is CASSLGRGLGLSYEQYF.

The rearrangement links TRBV6-5 to TRBJ2-1; the D gene TCRdb calls, TRBD1, cannot be checked with no DNA. Germline-derived CDR1 and CDR2 are MNHEY and SVGAGI. The CDR3 is 16 residues long. The chain's CDR3 is CASSYDSGTGGNEQFF.

This chain links TRBV7-2 with TRBJ1-1; TCRdb proposes TRBD1, but this gene call is untestable without DNA. CDR3 size: 12 residues. Germline V gene sequence: CDR1 SGHTA, CDR2 FQGNSA. CDR3 residues: CASSFSRAEAFF. Together with reference TRBV7-2 and TRBJ1-1, the CDR3 gives the full variable domain: GAGVSQSPSNKVTEKGKDVELRCDPISGHTALYWYRQSLGQGLEFLIYFQGNSAPDKSGLPSDRFSAERTGGSVSTLTIQRTQQEDSAVYLCASSFSRAEAFFGQGTRLTVV.

The CDR3 sequence: CSARRGGLRIAKNIQYF. The gene calls are TRBV20-1 and TRBJ2-4; TCRdb's D gene call, TRBD1, goes unchecked for lack of DNA. The CDR3 is 17 amino acids. CDR1 DFQATT and CDR2 SNEGSKA come from the germline V gene (reference sequence).

The chain couples TRBV5-5 to TRBJ2-6. This CDR3 has 13 residues. Germline CDR1 and CDR2: SGHKS and YYEKEE (reference sequence). The CDR3 loop reads CASMHSGANVLTF.

The chain links TRBV11-2 to TRBJ2-3; TCRdb gives TRBD1 as the D gene, but with no DNA this cannot be confirmed. This CDR3 spans 20 amino acids. Looked up from germline, CDR1 is SGHAT and CDR2 is FQNNGV. CDR3: CASSLVIGRSRPLNTDTQYF.

The CDR3 sequence is CASRGIVGRREHQPQHF. The chain combines TRBV19 with TRBJ1-5. This CDR3 is built from 17 residues. Germline loops: CDR1 LNHDA, CDR2 SQIVND (reference sequence).